This T cell receptor (beta chain) was sequenced for a study of T cells in Graves' hyperthyroidism and ophthalmopathy. Study-level background: Once the initial diagnosis was made, peripheral blood was obtained before any treatment.

Blood from later-ophthalmopathy patients was taken at first hyperthyroidism diagnosis. Fresh peripheral blood, around 9.3 ml of it, supplied the PBMCs. This clonotype occurred many times. The germline V gene encodes CDR1 SNHLY and CDR2 FYNNEI. V trimming: 3 bases; J trimming: 5 bases; junction bases outside the gene matches: 5. The CDR3 is 14 amino acids. Authors of the study amplified TCR beta CDR3 regions from RNA transcripts. HTBI primers drove first-round RT-PCR of the TCR CDR3. One entry per CDR3 protein, called by TCRdb with MiXCR from the multiplex PCR reads. The sample lists fewer than 500,000 distinct CDR3 sequences; about 13% were seen once.

The receptor was derived from a man in his thirties or forties with Graves' hyperthyroidism that later progressed to Graves' ophthalmopathy. The rearrangement links TRBV2 to TRBJ1-1, with TRBD1 identical over 8 bases. Sequencing used blood. The chain's CDR3 is CASSDRTGWTEAFF. In DNA, the CDR3 is TGTGCCAGCAGTGACCGGACAGGGTGGACTGAAGCTTTCTTT. Together with reference TRBV2 and TRBJ1-1, the CDR3 gives the full variable domain: EPEVTQTPSHQVTQMGQEVILRCVPISNHLYFYWYRQILGQKVEFLVSFYNNEISEKSEIFDDQFSVERPDGSNFTLKIRSTKLEDSAMYFCASSDRTGWTEAFFGQGTRLTVV.